One T cell receptor beta chain is described in this entry. Its specificity is unknown. This entry belongs to a study of cytomegalovirus exposure and HLA in healthy donors. Turning to the study itself: A subsequent analysis stated that the roughly 130 validation repertoires were run on the same platform as the roughly 670 first-cohort repertoires.

The J segment lost 3 bases and the V segment lost 4 bases, leaving 3 bases of the junction unmatched. This CDR3 is built from 14 residues. Points from the study as a whole: TCR clusters originating in the first cohort tended to co-occur in the 120 validation repertoires, according to a later analysis. The authors enumerated over 150 TCR beta chains as linked to cytomegalovirus.

Using immunoSEQ multiplex PCR, the repertoire was profiled, and TCRdb retains in-frame clones only, with some absent. The table lists 200,000 or so clones, 75% to 85% of them singletons, with roughly 13% in the top ten. Sample: PBMCs. The chain links TRBV5-7 to TRBJ2-5, with 10 bases lining up with TRBD1. TRBV5-7 is identified as an open reading frame with a role that is uncertain. The clonotype originates from a woman in her 30s in good health and CMV-seropositive. The CDR3 DNA is TGTGCCAGCAGCGGCGGGACAGGGGAAGAGACCCAGTACTTC. Protein sequence: CASSGGTGEETQYF.